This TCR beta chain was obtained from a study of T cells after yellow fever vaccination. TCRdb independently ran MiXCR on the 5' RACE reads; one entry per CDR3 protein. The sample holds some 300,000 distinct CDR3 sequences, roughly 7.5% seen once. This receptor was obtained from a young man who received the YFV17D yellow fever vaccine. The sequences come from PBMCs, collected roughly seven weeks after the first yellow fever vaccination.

DNA of the CDR3: TGTGCCAGCAGCTTGAGTATAGCGTCAGATACGCAGTATTTT. This encodes CASSLSIASDTQYF. This chain joins TRBV6-1 and TRBJ2-3; D may be TRBD2 (5 bases). V was trimmed by 6 bases and J by 4 bases, leaving 14 bases between them. This CDR3 is 14 amino acids long. The germline CDR1 and CDR2 sequences are MNHNS and SASEGT.